A selection of T cell receptor beta chains follows, all from one sample in a study of OX40 agonist ivuxolimab in advanced cancers. Here immunoSEQ multiplex PCR was the method, and the copy in TCRdb shows in-frame clones only, minus some. The repertoire holds about 79,000 clones, with over 70% as singletons. The material sequenced was CD4+ or CD8+ T cells sorted from blood, taken in a trial of the OX40 agonist ivuxolimab. The source is an adult with an advanced solid tumor such as melanoma, head and neck, liver or kidney cancer. The CDR3 runs from the conserved cysteine through the conserved F or W. D genes are given only for firm matches. Not all rows give a size; the values are once, few, many and, for expanded clones, a class.

J	D	V	size	CDR3	DNA
TRBJ2-2	-	TRBV6-4	-	CASSEGLNTGELFF	TGTGCCAGCAGTGAGGGCCTGAACACCGGGGAGCTGTTTTTT
TRBJ1-5	-	TRBV6-1	-	CASSERPISNQPQHF	TGTGCCAGCAGTGAACGACCGATTAGCAATCAGCCCCAGCATTTT
TRBJ1-3	-	TRBV7-8	once	CASSNDKNSGTYGNTIYF	TGTGCCAGCAGCAACGATAAGAATTCCGGGACTTATGGAAACACCATATATTTT
TRBJ2-1	-	TRBV30	-	CAFDSYNEQFF	TGTGCCTTCGATTCCTACAATGAGCAATTCTTC
TRBJ2-1	-	TRBV5-1	-	CASSLAESSYNEQFF	TGCGCCAGCAGCTTGGCAGAAAGCTCCTACAATGAGCAGTTCTTC
TRBJ2-1	-	TRBV5-1	-	CASRGGNEQFF	TGCGCCAGCAGGGGTGGAAATGAGCAGTTCTTC
TRBJ2-5	-	TRBV30	-	CAWSPTGQETQYF	TGTGCCTGGAGTCCTACTGGCCAAGAGACCCAGTACTTC
TRBJ1-2	TRBD1	TRBV5-4	many	CASSLVDRGDGYTF	TGTGCCAGCAGCTTGGTAGACAGGGGTGATGGCTACACCTTC
TRBJ1-4	TRBD1	TRBV11-2	-	CASSLGPGQLGEKLFF	TGTGCCAGCAGCTTGGGGCCGGGACAGCTCGGTGAAAAACTGTTTTTT
TRBJ2-5	TRBD2	TRBV7-2	-	CASSPRLAGGPGEETQYF	TGTGCCAGCAGCCCGAGACTAGCGGGAGGGCCGGGAGAAGAGACCCAGTACTTC
TRBJ1-3	TRBD1	TRBV19	-	CASSNYATGAGNTIYF	TGTGCCAGTAGTAACTACGCGACAGGGGCTGGAAACACCATATATTTT
TRBJ1-3	-	TRBV6-5	-	CASTTDRFGGNTIYF	TGTGCCAGCACCACAGATCGGTTTGGAGGAAACACCATATATTTT
TRBJ1-5	-	TRBV6-1	once	CASCAKTWGDSNQPQHF	TGTGCCAGCTGTGCCAAGACCTGGGGGGATAGCAATCAGCCCCAGCATTTT